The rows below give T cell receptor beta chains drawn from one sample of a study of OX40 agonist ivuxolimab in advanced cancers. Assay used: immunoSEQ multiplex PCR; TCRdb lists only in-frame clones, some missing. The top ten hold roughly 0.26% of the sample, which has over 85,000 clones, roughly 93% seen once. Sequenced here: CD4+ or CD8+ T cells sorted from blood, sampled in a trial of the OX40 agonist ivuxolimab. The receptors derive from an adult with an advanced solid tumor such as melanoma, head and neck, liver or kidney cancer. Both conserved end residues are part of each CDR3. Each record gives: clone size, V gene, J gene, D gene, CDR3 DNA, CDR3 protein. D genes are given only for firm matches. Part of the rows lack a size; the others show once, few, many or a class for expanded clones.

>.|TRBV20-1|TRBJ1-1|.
TGCAGTGCTACAGGGACCCTGGTAGCTTTCTTT
CSATGTLVAFF
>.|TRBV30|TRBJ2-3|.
TGTGCCTGGAGTGTACAGACTTTCACAGATACGCAGTATTTT
CAWSVQTFTDTQYF
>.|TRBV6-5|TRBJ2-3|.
TGTGCCAGCAGCCACACTGCAGATACGCAGTATTTT
CASSHTADTQYF
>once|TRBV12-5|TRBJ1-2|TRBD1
TGTGCTAGTGGTTTGGGACAGGGTTTATGGCGTGGCTACACCTTC
CASGLGQGLWRGYTF
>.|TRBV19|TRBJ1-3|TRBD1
TGTGCCAGTAGTGTCAGACAGGGGGCGATTGGAAACACCATATATTTT
CASSVRQGAIGNTIYF
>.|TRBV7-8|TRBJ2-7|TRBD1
TGTGCCAGCACCTACAGACTTAGGGACAGGGGATACGAGCAGTACTTC
CASTYRLRDRGYEQYF
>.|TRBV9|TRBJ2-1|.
TGTGCCAGCAGCCCCATAGCGAACACCTACAATGAGCAGTTCTTC
CASSPIANTYNEQFF
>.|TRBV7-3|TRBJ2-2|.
TGTGCCAGCAGCTCCCTGGGTAGGAACACCGGGGAGCTGTTTTTT
CASSSLGRNTGELFF
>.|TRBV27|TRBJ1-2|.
TGTGCCAGCAGTTTGAGGCAGGCGGGCGGCTACACCTTC
CASSLRQAGGYTF
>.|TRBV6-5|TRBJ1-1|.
TGTGCCAGCAGTTATGGCGATTGGGCGATTGAAGCTTTCTTT
CASSYGDWAIEAFF
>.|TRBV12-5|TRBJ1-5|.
TGTGCTAGTGGTTTGGTAGGACGGTTACATAGCAATCAGCCCCAGCATTTT
CASGLVGRLHSNQPQHF
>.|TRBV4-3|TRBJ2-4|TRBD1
TGCGCCAGCAGCCGACTTACAGGGGACGCCAAAAACATTCAGTACTTC
CASSRLTGDAKNIQYF
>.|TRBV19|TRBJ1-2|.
TGTGCCAGTTCCAGACAGATATCGTCCCGTGGCTACACCTTC
CASSRQISSRGYTF
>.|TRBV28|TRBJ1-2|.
TGTGCCAGCAGTTTTGCTGCTAACTATGGCTACACCTTC
CASSFAANYGYTF
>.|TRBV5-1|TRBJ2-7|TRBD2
TGCGCCAGCAGCAAAGGACTAGCTCTAGACGAGCAGTACTTC
CASSKGLALDEQYF
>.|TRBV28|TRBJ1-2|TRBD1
TGTGCCAGCAGCTTGCCAACCATGACAGGGACGATTTCTTTCACCTTC
CASSLPTMTGTISFTF
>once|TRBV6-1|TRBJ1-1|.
TGTGCCAGCAGTGTTATGGCAGCCATGAACACTGAAGCTTTCTTT
CASSVMAAMNTEAFF
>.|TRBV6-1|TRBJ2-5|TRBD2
TGTGCCAGCAGTGCGGGGGGGCGGGAGACCCAGTACTTC
CASSAGGRETQYF
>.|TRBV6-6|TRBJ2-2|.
TGTGCCAGCATTAGTACCGGGGAGCTGTTTTTT
CASISTGELFF
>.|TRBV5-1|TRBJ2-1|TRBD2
TGCGCCAGCAGCGTTAGCGGGAGGGAATACAATGAGCAGTTCTTC
CASSVSGREYNEQFF
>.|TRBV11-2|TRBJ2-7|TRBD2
TGTGCCAGCAGCTTATGGGGCGGGGGGCCTATAACCTACGAGCAGTACTTC
CASSLWGGGPITYEQYF
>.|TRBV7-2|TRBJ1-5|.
TGTGCCAGCAGCCCCAAGGTGCAGGATGGCAATCAGCCCCAGCATTTT
CASSPKVQDGNQPQHF
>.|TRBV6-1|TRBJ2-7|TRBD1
TGTGCCAGGGGTGGGACAGGGATGAGATGGGGTGGGCAGTACTTC
CARGGTGMRWGGQYF
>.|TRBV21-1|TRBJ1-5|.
TGTGCCAGCTGGCCCTGGACAGGCCTTAGCAATCAGCCCCAGCATTTT
CASWPWTGLSNQPQHF
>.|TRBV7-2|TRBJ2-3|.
TGTGCCAGCAGCCCTGGACCCACAGATACGCAGTATTTT
CASSPGPTDTQYF
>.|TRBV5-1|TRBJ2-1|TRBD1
TGCGCCAGCAGCTCACAGGGGGACCTCTACAATGAGCAGTTCTTC
CASSSQGDLYNEQFF
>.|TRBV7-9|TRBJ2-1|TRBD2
TGTGCCAGCAGCACCGGGACTAGCAGGAGCAATGAGCAGTTCTTC
CASSTGTSRSNEQFF
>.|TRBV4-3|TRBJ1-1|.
TGCGCCAGCAGCTATAATACACTCGCGAGCACTGAAGCTTTCTTT
CASSYNTLASTEAFF
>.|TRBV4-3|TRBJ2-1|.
TGCGCCAGCAGCCAAGAGCCCTATGGAGGGGACGCAGACAATGAGCAGCCCCAGTTCTTC
CASSQEPYGGDADNEQPQFF
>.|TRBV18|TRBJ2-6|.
TGTGCCAGCTCACAAAAATTGGCGTATGGGGCCAACGTCCTGACTTTC
CASSQKLAYGANVLTF
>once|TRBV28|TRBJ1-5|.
TGTGCCAGCAGTTTAATAGGCAGGGCCGGCAATCAGCCCCAGCATTTT
CASSLIGRAGNQPQHF
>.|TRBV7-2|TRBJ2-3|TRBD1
TGTGCCAGCAGCTTAGAAGGGTGGACAGGGTCAGATACGCAGTATTTT
CASSLEGWTGSDTQYF
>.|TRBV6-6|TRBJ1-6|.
TGTGCCAGCAGTCCAATCTATAATTCACCCCTCCACTTT
CASSPIYNSPLHF
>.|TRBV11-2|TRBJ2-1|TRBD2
TGTGCCAGCAGCTTAGATCGGACTAGCGGCTACAATGAGCAGTTCTTC
CASSLDRTSGYNEQFF
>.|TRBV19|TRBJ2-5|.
TGTGCCAGTAGAAACCAGGGCCAAGAGACCCAGTACTTC
CASRNQGQETQYF
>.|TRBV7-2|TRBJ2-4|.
TGTGCCAGCAGCTTGGCGGGGGCGCTGGGCAAAAACATTCAGTACTTC
CASSLAGALGKNIQYF
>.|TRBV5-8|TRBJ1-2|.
TGTGCCAGCAGCCGACAGTCCCCCCACTATGGCTACACCTTC
CASSRQSPHYGYTF